The 20 T cell receptor beta chains below all came from one sample that was sequenced in a study of blood T cell repertoires in COVID-19. Profiled with immunoSEQ multiplex PCR; TCRdb holds only in-frame clones, not every one. The data contain under 90,000 clones, around 80% of them seen just once; the ten biggest clones take up approximately 16%. The sample was peripheral blood. The receptors originated from a woman of 80 years or more with active or convalescent COVID-19.

CDR3 sequence reads: CASSIGTNHSPLHF. The CDR3 coding sequence is TGTGCCAGTAGTATCGGGACAAACCACTCACCCCTCCACTTT. V gene TRBV19 combines with J gene TRBJ1-6, with a possible D match to TRBD1 (6 bases). The CDR3 spans 14 residues. V lost 3 bases and J lost 10, with 13 bases in between. CDR1 is LNHDA and CDR2 is SQIVND in the germline V gene (reference sequence).

This sequence joins TRBV18 and TRBJ1-5; 12 bases fit TRBD1. This CDR3 spans 18 amino acids. Germline V CDR1 and CDR2: KGHSH, LQKENI. Trimming removed 2 bases from V and 2 bases from J; junction bases left unmatched: 7. CDR3 coding DNA: TGTGCCAGCTCACCATGGGACAGGGGGCATGGGGGCAATCAGCCCCAGCATTTT. Translated: CASSPWDRGHGGNQPQHF.

At least ten counts were recorded for this clone. This chain links TRBV27 with TRBJ2-1; 9 nucleotides agree with TRBD2. CDR3 length: 18 residues. V lost 2 bases to trimming and J lost 4 bases; unmatched junction nucleotides: 12. Germline CDR1 and CDR2: MNHEY and SMNVEV (reference sequence). CDR3 residues: CASSLTRGAGGIYNEQFF. CDR3 nucleotides: TGTGCCAGCAGTTTAACCCGAGGGGCGGGAGGGATATACAATGAGCAGTTCTTC.

The table lists this clone with a count of one. The J gene is TRBJ2-3, the V gene TRBV10-3; tentatively, D is TRBD2 (7 bases). With 7 bases removed from V and 4 bases from J, the gap between germline ends came to 15 bases. From germline, CDR1 is ENHRY and CDR2 SYGVKD. The CDR3 has 14 amino acids. The CDR3, as DNA: TGTGCCATCACCCCGGGGGGCCTGGCAGATACGCAGTATTTT. Translated: CAITPGGLADTQYF.

V usage is TRBV4-2 and J usage is TRBJ2-3; 12 nucleotides match TRBD2. Looked up from germline, CDR1 is LGHNA and CDR2 is YNFKEQ. Trimming took 2 bases from V and 3 from J; bases not matched to a gene: 12. The CDR3 has 19 amino acids. The CDR3 DNA is TGTGCCAGCAGCCAACTAGCGGGGGGGCGAGGCGGTCTTACAGATACGCAGTATTTT. This encodes CASSQLAGGRGGLTDTQYF.

The chain employs TRBV9 and TRBJ2-5, with TRBD2 identical over 8 bases. The CDR3 contains 16 residues. V shed 0 bases, J shed 3 bases, and the junction held 7 bases outside the gene matches. Germline lookup yields CDR1 SGDLS and CDR2 YYNGEE. CDR3 protein: CASSVGAGGSEETQYF. The CDR3 nucleotides read TGTGCCAGCAGCGTAGGTGCGGGGGGATCGGAAGAGACCCAGTACTTC.

The gene calls are TRBV3-1 (or the pseudogene TRBV3-2) and TRBJ2-2; D is uncertain. Looked up from germline, CDR1 is LGHDT and CDR2 is YNNKEL (reference sequence). V was cut by 1 base and J by 3 bases, with 6 bases left in between. The CDR3 length is 14 residues. CDR3 region: CASSQVADTGELFF. As DNA, the CDR3 is TGTGCCAGCAGCCAAGTCGCAGACACCGGGGAGCTGTTTTTT.

The chain has TRBV24-1 and TRBJ2-5; the match to TRBD1 covers 7 bases. Germline V CDR1 and CDR2: KGHDR, SFDVKD. The V gene end was trimmed by 0 bases and the J gene end by 3 bases; junction bases not matched to a gene: 0. This CDR3 contains 14 residues. This CDR3 is CATSDLGTEETQYF. The CDR3 DNA follows: TGTGCCACCAGTGATTTGGGGACAGAAGAGACCCAGTACTTC.

The V and J genes are TRBV9 and TRBJ1-2, with D perhaps TRBD1 (6 bases). V was cut by 0 bases and J by 6 bases, with 12 bases left in between. This CDR3 is built from 14 residues. Germline lookup yields CDR1 SGDLS and CDR2 YYNGEE. CDR3 residues: CASSVGAGEDGYTF. The CDR3 DNA follows: TGTGCCAGCAGCGTAGGGGCAGGGGAAGATGGCTACACCTTC.

This clone was observed a single time. The chain couples TRBV28 to TRBJ1-2; unclear D gene. The CDR3 extends over 13 amino acids. Germline loops: CDR1 MDHEN, CDR2 SYDVKM. Trimming took 1 base from V and 3 from J, leaving 6 bases between them. CDR3 amino acids: CASSLLGDYGYTF. DNA of the CDR3: TGTGCCAGCAGTTTATTGGGCGACTATGGCTACACCTTC.

This clone came up once. This chain joins TRBV4-2 and TRBJ1-1; a possible D gene is TRBD1 (6 bases). V was cut by 1 base and J by 1 base, with 10 bases left in between. CDR1 is LGHNA and CDR2 is YNFKEQ in the germline V gene. The CDR3 totals 15 residues. The CDR3 loop reads CASSQVADRNTEAFF. For the CDR3, the DNA is TGTGCCAGCAGCCAAGTTGCGGACAGGAACACTGAAGCTTTCTTT.

The V call is TRBV5-1, the J call TRBJ2-7; 12 bases line up with TRBD2. Germline lookup yields CDR1 SGHRS and CDR2 YFSETQ. The CDR3 runs 17 residues. The ends lost 4 bases at V and 4 bases at J; junction bases unmatched: 12. The CDR3 region has the DNA TGCGCCAGCAGCCTACCCTCTAGCGGGAGGGCCACTTACGAGCAGTACTTC. As protein: CASSLPSSGRATYEQYF.

This clone was counted a single time. The V gene is TRBV30, the J gene TRBJ1-2; D may be TRBD1 (5 bases). The CDR3 loop spans 10 amino acids. The germline gives CDR1 GTSNPN, CDR2 SVGIG (reference sequence). The V and J ends lost 8 bases and 5 bases respectively, with 9 bases between them. The CDR3 bases are TGTGCCACGCAGGGTTATGGCTACACCTTC. Translation gives CATQGYGYTF.

This sequence joins TRBV15 and TRBJ1-1; TRBD1 might be the D (6 bases). Germline values: CDR1 LNHNV, CDR2 YYDKDF (reference sequence). The CDR3 is made up of 15 amino acids. V was pared by 0 bases and J by 5 bases, with 13 bases between. The chain's CDR3 is CATSREVTGRTEAFF. CDR3 nucleotide sequence: TGTGCCACCAGCAGAGAGGTAACAGGGCGGACTGAAGCTTTCTTT.

The V gene is TRBV2, the J gene TRBJ1-5; no reliable D call. V lost 2 bases, J lost 4 bases, and 15 bases lay in between. Germline-derived CDR1 and CDR2 are SNHLY and FYNNEI. The CDR3 spans 16 residues. The CDR3 here is CASSELLADQNQPQHF. DNA for the CDR3: TGTGCCAGCAGTGAACTGCTTGCGGATCAGAATCAGCCCCAGCATTTT. Based on the CDR3 plus reference TRBV2 and TRBJ1-5, the full variable domain is EPEVTQTPSHQVTQMGQEVILRCVPISNHLYFYWYRQILGQKVEFLVSFYNNEISEKSEIFDDQFSVERPDGSNFTLKIRSTKLEDSAMYFCASSELLADQNQPQHFGDGTRLSIL.

The V call is TRBV6-6, the J call TRBJ1-5; 8 nucleotides align to TRBD1. The CDR3 covers 15 residues. V was pared by 5 bases and J by 1 base, with 4 bases of the junction left unmatched. Germline CDR1 is MNHNY and CDR2 is SVGAGI (reference sequence). The DNA for the CDR3 is TGTGCCAGCAGTCTCAGGACAGGGAGCAATCAGCCCCAGCATTTT. It translates to CASSLRTGSNQPQHF.

This chain connects TRBV30 to TRBJ1-2; D remains ambiguous. Germline CDR1 and CDR2: GTSNPN and SVGIG (reference sequence). The CDR3 consists of 12 residues. With 3 bases removed from V and 0 bases from J, the gap between germline ends came to 5 bases. The CDR3 DNA sequence: TGTGCCTGGAGAGAGACTAACTATGGCTACACCTTC. Protein product: CAWRETNYGYTF. Variable domain in full (rest from reference TRBV30 and TRBJ1-2): SQTIHQWPATLVQPVGSPLSLECTVEGTSNPNLYWYRQAAGRGLQLLFYSVGIGQISSEVPQNLSASRPQDRQFILSSKKLLLSDSGFYLCAWRETNYGYTFGSGTRLTVV.

The V and J genes are TRBV6-6 and TRBJ2-5; no reliable D call. V was trimmed by 6 bases and J by 3 bases, leaving 11 bases between them. CDR1 is MNHNY, CDR2 SVGAGI, per germline (reference sequence). CDR3 length: 13 amino acids. The CDR3 nucleotides are TGTGCCAGCAGCCCAAACACCGAAGAGACCCAGTACTTC. Amino acid sequence: CASSPNTEETQYF.

The chain carries TRBV7-3 and TRBJ2-2; TRBD1 aligns across 11 bases. V dropped 1 base and J dropped 4; count of bases not matched to a gene: 5. CDR3 length equals 17 residues. CDR1 and CDR2 (germline): SGHTA, FQGTGA. The DNA for the CDR3 is TGTGCCAGCAGCTTAAGTGGACAGGGGGCGGGCACCGGGGAGCTGTTTTTT. This encodes CASSLSGQGAGTGELFF.

V is TRBV18 and J is TRBJ2-7; 7 bases line up with TRBD2. From germline, CDR1 is KGHSH and CDR2 LQKENI. Losses at the gene ends were 2 bases for V and 6 bases for J; bases not matched to a gene: 10. The CDR3 has 15 amino acids. In nucleotides, the CDR3 is TGTGCCAGCTCACCAGCTAGCGGAGCCGGGGTCGAGCAGTACTTC. Residues: CASSPASGAGVEQYF. Supplemented by reference TRBV18 and TRBJ2-7, the full variable domain reads NAGVMQNPRHLVRRRGQEARLRCSPMKGHSHVYWYRQLPEEGLKFMVYLQKENIIDESGMPKERFSAEFPKEGPSILRIQQVVRGDSAAYFCASSPASGAGVEQYFGPGTRLTVT.